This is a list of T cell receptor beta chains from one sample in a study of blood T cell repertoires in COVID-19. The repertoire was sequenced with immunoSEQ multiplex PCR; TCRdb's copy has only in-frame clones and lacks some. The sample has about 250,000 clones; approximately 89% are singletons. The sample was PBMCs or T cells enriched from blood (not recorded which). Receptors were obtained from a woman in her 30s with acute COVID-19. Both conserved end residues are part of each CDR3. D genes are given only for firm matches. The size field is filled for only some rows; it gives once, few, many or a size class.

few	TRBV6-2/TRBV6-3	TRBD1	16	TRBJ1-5	TGTGCCAGCAGTTACGGACTGGGACAGCTCTATCAGCCCCAGCATTTT	CASSYGLGQLYQPQHF
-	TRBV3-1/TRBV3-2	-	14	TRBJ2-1	TGTGCCAGCAGCCAAGGGGGGGGGCTGAATGAGCAGTTCTTC	CASSQGGGLNEQFF
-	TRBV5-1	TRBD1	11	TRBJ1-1	TGCGCCAGCACCCAGACAGGGCAAGCTTTCTTT	CASTQTGQAFF
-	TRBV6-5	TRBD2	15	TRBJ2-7	TGTGCCAGCAGTCCGTTTAGCGGGGGGGGGCAAGAGCAGTACTTC	CASSPFSGGGQEQYF
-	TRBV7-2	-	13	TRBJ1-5	TGTGCCAGCAGCTGGGGCCTCAATCAGCCCCAGCATTTT	CASSWGLNQPQHF
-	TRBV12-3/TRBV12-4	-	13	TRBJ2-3	TGTGCCAGCAGTTTAGAGGGGGGGGTGGGGCAGTATTTT	CASSLEGGVGQYF
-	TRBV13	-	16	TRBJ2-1	TGTGCCAGCAGCTCAGTGGGTATACAGGGGAGGAATGAGCAGTTCTTC	CASSSVGIQGRNEQFF
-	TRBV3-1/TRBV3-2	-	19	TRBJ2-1	TGTGCCAGCAGCCAAGGACCGCCCCAAAGGGCGGGGTGGAACAATGAGCAGTTCTTC	CASSQGPPQRAGWNNEQFF
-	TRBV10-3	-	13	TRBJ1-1	TGTGCCATCAGTTCCCTAGAGGGCACTGAAGCTTTCTTT	CAISSLEGTEAFF
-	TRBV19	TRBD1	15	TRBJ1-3	TGTGCCAGTAGTATAGCTGGGACAGGGGGAAACACCATATATTTT	CASSIAGTGGNTIYF
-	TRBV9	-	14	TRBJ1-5	TGTGCCAGCAGCGTAGGACAGAACAATCAGCCCCAGCATTTT	CASSVGQNNQPQHF
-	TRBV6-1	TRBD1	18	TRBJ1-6	TGTGCCAGCAGTGGGGGGACAGGGGACAGCTCCTATAATTCACCCCTCCACTTT	CASSGGTGDSSYNSPLHF
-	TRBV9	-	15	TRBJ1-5	TGTGCCAGCAGCGTAGGTCCGGGGGGCGGTCAGCCCCAGCATTTT	CASSVGPGGGQPQHF
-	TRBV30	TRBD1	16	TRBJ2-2	TGTGCCTGGAGTGTACTTTTCGGCAGGGGGACCGGGGAGCTGTTTTTT	CAWSVLFGRGTGELFF
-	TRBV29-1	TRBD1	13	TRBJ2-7	TGCAGCGTTGGGGGACAGTACTCCTACGAGCAGTACTTC	CSVGGQYSYEQYF
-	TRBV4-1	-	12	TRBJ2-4	TGCGCCAGCAGCCCCCGCCGGAACATTCAGTACTTC	CASSPRRNIQYF
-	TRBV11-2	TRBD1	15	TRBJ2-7	TGTGCCAGCAGCTTAGGACAGGGATCAAACTACGAGCAGTACTTC	CASSLGQGSNYEQYF
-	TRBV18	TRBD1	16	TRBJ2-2	TGTGCCAGCTCACCCTCGACAGGGTTGTCAACCGGGGAGCTGTTTTTT	CASSPSTGLSTGELFF
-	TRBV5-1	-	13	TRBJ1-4	TGCGCCAGCAGCCCAGGCCCGAATGAAAAACTGTTTTTT	CASSPGPNEKLFF
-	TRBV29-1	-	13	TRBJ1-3	TGCAGCGTTGAAGGAGAGGGTGGAAACACCATATATTTT	CSVEGEGGNTIYF
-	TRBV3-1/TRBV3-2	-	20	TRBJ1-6	TGTGCCAGCAGGCAAAATAGTCCCGCTGGGAGATCAACCTATAATTCACCCCTCCACTTT	CASRQNSPAGRSTYNSPLHF
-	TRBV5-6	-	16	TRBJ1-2	TGTGCCAGCAGCTTGTGGGGCCCTACTCGTGGTTATGGCTACACCTTC	CASSLWGPTRGYGYTF
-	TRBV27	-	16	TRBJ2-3	TGTGCCAGCAGTTTAGGAGCTGGGGGGTTCACAGATACGCAGTATTTT	CASSLGAGGFTDTQYF
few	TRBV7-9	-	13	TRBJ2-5	TGTGCCAGCAGCTTGAGTGGAGAGGAGACCCAGTACTTC	CASSLSGEETQYF
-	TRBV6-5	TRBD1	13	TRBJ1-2	TGTGCCAGCAGTCAGACAGGGGAACGTGGCTACACCTTC	CASSQTGERGYTF